Below are 21 T cell receptor beta chains sequenced from a single sample in a study of blood T cell repertoires in COVID-19. The repertoire was sequenced with immunoSEQ multiplex PCR; TCRdb's copy has only in-frame clones and lacks some. The sample shows 150,000 or so clones, 85% to 95% of them seen only once. Sequencing used peripheral blood. The receptors originated from a woman aged 55-70 years with COVID-19, enrolled during active disease.

The rearrangement links TRBV12-3 or TRBV12-4 to TRBJ1-1, with TRBD1 identical over 8 bases. CDR3 length: 13 amino acids. The V segment lost 6 bases and the J segment 7 bases; nucleotides outside the gene matches: 7. The CDR3 protein is CASSRDRRYEAFF. As DNA, the CDR3 is TGTGCCAGCAGCCGGGACAGGCGTTATGAAGCTTTCTTT.

This clone came up once. The chain employs TRBV5-6 and TRBJ1-2; 7 bases are a match to TRBD1. This CDR3 has 14 amino acids. J was trimmed by 0 bases and V by 3 bases; bases with no gene match: 2. The germline V gene has CDR1 SGHDT and CDR2 YYEEEE. DNA of the CDR3: TGTGCCAGCAGCTGGGGACAGCCTAACTATGGCTACACCTTC. This encodes CASSWGQPNYGYTF.

The chain links TRBV19 to TRBJ1-2, with a tentative D call TRBD1 (5 bases). The CDR3 has 16 amino acids. The V and J ends lost 0 bases and 0 bases respectively, with 11 bases between them. CDR1 and CDR2 from the germline V gene are LNHDA and SQIVND (reference sequence). CDR3 loop: CASSIDSGGANYGYTF. The CDR3 DNA reads TGTGCCAGTAGTATAGATTCCGGGGGAGCTAACTATGGCTACACCTTC.

This clone appeared a single time. This chain links TRBV3-1 (or the pseudogene TRBV3-2) with TRBJ2-7; a weak D match, TRBD1 (5 bases). The length of the CDR3 is 14 residues. V gave up 2 bases and J gave up 8 bases, with 16 bases separating them. Germline V gene sequence: CDR1 LGHDT, CDR2 YNNKEL (reference sequence). The chain's CDR3 is CASSQSTAPLKQYF. The CDR3 DNA reads TGTGCCAGCAGCCAATCGACAGCTCCTTTAAAGCAGTACTTC.

The CDR3 reads CASSFKQGNSPLHF. The CDR3 DNA sequence: TGTGCCAGCAGCTTCAAACAGGGGAATTCACCCCTCCACTTT. The V call is TRBV5-8, the J call TRBJ1-6; 7 positions match TRBD1. V lost 2 bases, J lost 7 bases, and 3 bases stayed unmatched. This CDR3 has 14 residues. Germline CDR1 reads SGHTS; CDR2 reads YDEGEE.

This chain joins TRBV7-2 and TRBJ2-7; TRBD2 might be the D (5 bases). In germline, CDR1 is SGHTA, CDR2 FQGNSA. Deletions cut 10 bases from V and 3 bases from J, with 31 bases between. The CDR3 covers 18 residues. The CDR3 DNA reads TGTGCCACCCAGCTCATCCCGGTTGGAGCGGTTGTCCTCTACGAGCAGTACTTC. As protein: CATQLIPVGAVVLYEQYF.

The chain combines TRBV6-5 with TRBJ2-7; TRBD1 agrees at 7 bases. Germline CDR1 reads MNHEY; CDR2 reads SVGAGI. The CDR3 totals 14 residues. Trimming at V came to 6 bases and at J to 5 bases, leaving 10 bases not matched to a gene. The CDR3, as DNA: TGTGCCAGCAGGGACGCACAGGGGTCCCACGAGCAGTACTTC. Translation: CASRDAQGSHEQYF.

The chain combines TRBV19 with TRBJ1-2, with 10 bases identical to TRBD1. CDR3 length equals 13 residues. CDR1 and CDR2 (germline): LNHDA, SQIVND (reference sequence). Unmatched junction bases numbered 4, after V lost 6 bases and J lost 6 bases. CDR3: CASRPDRGDGYTF. The CDR3 DNA sequence: TGTGCCAGTAGGCCGGACAGGGGGGATGGCTACACCTTC.

This sequence joins TRBV5-6 and TRBJ1-2; 9 bases align to TRBD1. The CDR3 is 13 amino acids. The V segment lost 2 bases and the J segment 12 bases; nucleotides outside the gene matches: 8. The germline V gene has CDR1 SGHDT and CDR2 YYEEEE. CDR3 bases: TGTGCCAGCAGCTTTGGAAATACAGGGGGCAACACCTTC. Encoded protein: CASSFGNTGGNTF.

The genes are TRBV4-1 and TRBJ1-4; D gene unclear. The length of the CDR3 is 13 residues. Germline lookup yields CDR1 MGHRA and CDR2 YSYEKL. V lost 5 bases to trimming and J lost 7 bases, with 11 bases between them. In DNA, the CDR3 is TGCGCCAGCAGCGTAATTCGGGGTGAAAAACTGTTTTTT. This translates into CASSVIRGEKLFF.

The chain employs TRBV7-9 and TRBJ1-2; TRBD1 might be the D (5 bases). This CDR3 region has 14 residues. Deletions cut 4 bases from V and 3 bases from J, with 12 bases between. The V gene's germline CDR1 is SEHNR and CDR2 FQNEAQ (reference sequence). The CDR3 DNA follows: TGTGCCAGCAGCTCCCAGGGAAACTACTATGGCTACACCTTC. Translation: CASSSQGNYYGYTF.

Comment on this clone: Other DNA sequences in the same sample also yield this CDR3. The chain couples TRBV3-1 (or the pseudogene TRBV3-2) to TRBJ2-7; TRBD2 agrees at 11 bases. Germline CDR1 and CDR2: LGHDT and YNNKEL (reference sequence). The length of the CDR3 is 16 residues. Trimming cost V 1 base and J 2 bases; bases outside gene matches: 4. CDR3 bases: TGTGCCAGCAGCCAAGGAAATAGCGGGGGGGCCTACGAGCAGTACTTC. It translates to CASSQGNSGGAYEQYF.

This clone was picked up one time. J is TRBJ1-6 and V is TRBV10-3; D is unclear. Germline loops: CDR1 ENHRY, CDR2 SYGVKD. This CDR3 is built from 16 residues. V was cut by 0 bases and J by 1 base, with 7 bases left in between. In DNA form, the CDR3 reads TGTGCCATCAGTGAGTCCGGGTTTTCCTATAATTCACCCCTCCACTTT. Translation gives CAISESGFSYNSPLHF.

The rearrangement joins TRBV9 to TRBJ1-3; D not certain. Trimming removed 4 bases from V and 0 bases from J, with 14 bases in between. This CDR3 region has 16 residues. The germline V gene has CDR1 SGDLS and CDR2 YYNGEE. The CDR3, as DNA: TGTGCCAGCAGCTTACGACTGGGGAGCTCTGGAAACACCATATATTTT. Translation gives CASSLRLGSSGNTIYF.

The V and J genes are TRBV5-8 and TRBJ2-7, with a weak D call TRBD1 (5 bases). This CDR3 spans 18 amino acids. Germline CDR1 SGHTS, CDR2 YDEGEE. Deletions cut 0 bases from V and 0 bases from J, with 19 bases between. In nucleotides, the CDR3 is TGTGCCAGCAGCTTGGAGGGGCGCTTAAAATTAGACTCCTACGAGCAGTACTTC. Amino acid sequence: CASSLEGRLKLDSYEQYF.

V usage is TRBV7-8 and J usage is TRBJ2-4; D might be TRBD2 (5 bases). This CDR3 is 16 amino acids long. Germline-derived CDR1 and CDR2 are SGHVS and FQNEAQ. V dropped 1 base and J dropped 0 bases, with 10 bases sitting between them. CDR3 loop: CASSLEAAIAKNIQYF. As DNA, the CDR3 is TGTGCCAGCAGCTTAGAAGCGGCCATAGCCAAAAACATTCAGTACTTC.

This chain uses TRBV2 with TRBJ2-5; the match to TRBD2 covers 7 bases. This CDR3 contains 14 residues. V lost 1 base and J lost 6; bases outside the gene matches: 5. Germline V gene data show CDR1 as SNHLY and CDR2 as FYNNEI. The CDR3 nucleotides are TGTGCCAGCAGTGAAGAATGGGGGGGGAAGACCCAGTACTTC. As protein: CASSEEWGGKTQYF.

The chain joins TRBV7-3 to TRBJ1-1; TRBD1 matches at 12 bases. The CDR3 runs 13 residues. Germline V CDR1 and CDR2: SGHTA, FQGTGA. Trimming removed 5 bases from V and 8 bases from J; junction bases left unmatched: 3. This chain's CDR3 is CASSPGTGGEAFF. The CDR3 DNA reads TGTGCCAGCAGCCCCGGGACAGGGGGCGAAGCTTTCTTT.

The chain uses TRBV19 and TRBJ1-6, with TRBD1 matching over 8 bases. This CDR3 comprises 14 residues. The germline V gene encodes CDR1 LNHDA and CDR2 SQIVND (reference sequence). After removal of 7 bases from V and 9 bases from J, the junction contained 8 bases not matched to a gene. This chain's CDR3 is CASTSDRGSSPLHF. CDR3 DNA sequence: TGTGCCAGTACCTCCGACAGGGGAAGTTCACCCCTCCACTTT.

V usage is TRBV19 and J usage is TRBJ1-4; D is uncertain. Germline CDR1 LNHDA, CDR2 SQIVND (reference sequence). CDR3 length: 12 residues. Trimming took 5 bases from V and 4 from J, leaving 5 bases between them. Here the CDR3 DNA reads TGTGCCAGTAGTTATCTTAATGAAAAACTGTTTTTT. Its translation is CASSYLNEKLFF.

This clone has a single count. The chain links TRBV12-5 to TRBJ2-1; weak D call: TRBD2 (5 bases). V was shortened by 5 bases and J by 4 bases, with 21 bases between the two germline ends. The CDR3 consists of 17 residues. CDR1 LGHNT and CDR2 FRNRAP come from the germline V gene. DNA of the CDR3: TGTGCTAGTGGTCTCCGTTCGGGAAGGTCCGTTTACAATGAGCAGTTCTTC. This translates into CASGLRSGRSVYNEQFF.